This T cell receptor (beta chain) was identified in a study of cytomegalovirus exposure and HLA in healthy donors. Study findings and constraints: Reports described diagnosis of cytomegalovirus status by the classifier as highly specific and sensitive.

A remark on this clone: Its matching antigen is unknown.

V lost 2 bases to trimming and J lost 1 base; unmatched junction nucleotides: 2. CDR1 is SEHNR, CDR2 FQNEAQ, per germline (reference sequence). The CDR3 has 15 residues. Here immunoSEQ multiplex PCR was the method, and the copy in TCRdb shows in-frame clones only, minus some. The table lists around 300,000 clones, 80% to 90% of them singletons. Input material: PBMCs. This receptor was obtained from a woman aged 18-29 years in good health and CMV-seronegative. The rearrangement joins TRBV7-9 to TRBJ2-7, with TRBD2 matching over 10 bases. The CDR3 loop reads CASSLPSGGSYEQYF. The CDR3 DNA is TGTGCCAGCAGCTTACCTAGCGGGGGTTCCTACGAGCAGTACTTC.